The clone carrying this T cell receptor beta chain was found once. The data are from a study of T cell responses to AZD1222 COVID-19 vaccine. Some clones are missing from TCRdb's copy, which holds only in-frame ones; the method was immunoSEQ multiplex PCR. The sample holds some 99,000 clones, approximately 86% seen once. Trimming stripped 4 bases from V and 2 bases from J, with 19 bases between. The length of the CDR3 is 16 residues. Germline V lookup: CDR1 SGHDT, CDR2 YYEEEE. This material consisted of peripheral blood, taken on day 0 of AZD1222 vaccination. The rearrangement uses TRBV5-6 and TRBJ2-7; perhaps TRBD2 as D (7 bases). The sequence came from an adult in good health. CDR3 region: CASSPDRGATPYEQYF. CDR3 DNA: TGTGCCAGCAGCCCGGACCGGGGGGCAACCCCCTACGAGCAGTACTTC.